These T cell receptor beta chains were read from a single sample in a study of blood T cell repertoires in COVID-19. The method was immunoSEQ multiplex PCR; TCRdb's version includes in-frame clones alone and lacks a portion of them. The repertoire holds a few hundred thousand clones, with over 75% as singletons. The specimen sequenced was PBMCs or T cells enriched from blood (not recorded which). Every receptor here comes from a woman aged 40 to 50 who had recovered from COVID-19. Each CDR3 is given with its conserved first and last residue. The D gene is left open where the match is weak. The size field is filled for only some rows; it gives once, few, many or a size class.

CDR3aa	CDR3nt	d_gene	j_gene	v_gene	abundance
CASTRILGGTLNTGELFF	TGTGCCAGCACCCGAATCCTAGGCGGAACGCTGAACACCGGGGAGCTGTTTTTT	NA	TRBJ2-2	TRBV7-8	NA
CASSSGWDSKFGEQFF	TGTGCCAGCAGCTCAGGCTGGGACAGCAAATTTGGTGAGCAGTTCTTC	TRBD1	TRBJ2-1	TRBV9	NA
CASGGGDTEAFF	TGTGCTAGTGGGGGCGGGGACACTGAAGCTTTCTTT	NA	TRBJ1-1	TRBV12-5	once
CASSSDIAGARSYEQYF	TGTGCCAGCAGCTCCGATATAGCGGGAGCGAGGTCCTACGAGCAGTACTTC	TRBD2	TRBJ2-7	TRBV5-4	NA
CASSPPGRAETQYF	TGTGCCAGCAGCCCCCCGGGGAGGGCAGAGACCCAGTACTTC	TRBD2	TRBJ2-5	TRBV7-9	few
CASSEGGTGVRSPLHF	TGTGCCAGCAGTGAAGGAGGGACAGGGGTTCGGTCACCCCTCCACTTT	TRBD1	TRBJ1-6	TRBV2	NA
CASSSGTSGNEQFF	TGTGCCAGCAGCTCCGGGACTAGCGGCAATGAGCAGTTCTTC	TRBD2	TRBJ2-1	TRBV7-2	NA
CASSSRAFEKLFF	TGTGCCAGCAGCTCCAGGGCTTTCGAAAAACTGTTTTTT	NA	TRBJ1-4	TRBV7-2	once
CASPPRGVNTEAFF	TGTGCCAGCCCCCCTCGGGGGGTCAACACTGAAGCTTTCTTT	NA	TRBJ1-1	TRBV28	NA
CASRSGTTSNQPQHF	TGTGCCAGCAGGTCCGGGACAACCAGCAATCAGCCCCAGCATTTT	NA	TRBJ1-5	TRBV2	NA
CASSVTYNEQFF	TGTGCCAGCAGCGTAACCTACAATGAGCAGTTCTTC	NA	TRBJ2-1	TRBV7-2	once
CASSETPTGSGNTIYF	TGTGCCAGCAGCGAAACGCCGACAGGCTCTGGAAACACCATATATTTT	NA	TRBJ1-3	TRBV2	NA
CASSTQDRGFEKLFF	TGTGCCAGCAGCACACAGGACAGGGGGTTTGAAAAACTGTTTTTT	TRBD1	TRBJ1-4	TRBV11-2	NA
CASSFSPDRDEAFF	TGTGCCAGCAGTTTCTCTCCGGACAGGGATGAAGCTTTCTTT	TRBD1	TRBJ1-1	TRBV25-1	NA
CASRPLGGGGADTQYF	TGTGCCAGTAGGCCCCTCGGCGGGGGCGGGGCAGATACGCAGTATTTT	NA	TRBJ2-3	TRBV19	NA
CSVGFFALNTEAFF	TGCAGCGTTGGCTTTTTTGCGCTGAACACTGAAGCTTTCTTT	NA	TRBJ1-1	TRBV29-1	NA
CASSLEQLHEGTEAFF	TGCGCCAGCAGCTTGGAGCAGCTCCATGAGGGCACTGAAGCTTTCTTT	NA	TRBJ1-1	TRBV5-1	NA
CASSSPGRGNYEQYF	TGTGCCAGCAGCTCTCCTGGACGGGGAAACTACGAGCAGTACTTC	NA	TRBJ2-7	TRBV28	NA
CASRLRDRGFNEQFF	TGTGCCAGCCGGCTCCGGGACAGGGGCTTCAATGAGCAGTTCTTC	TRBD1	TRBJ2-1	TRBV28	NA